This TCR beta chain was captured in a study of cytomegalovirus exposure and HLA in healthy donors. Both 60 Vbeta primers and 13 Jbeta primers went into the PCR. TCRdb's copy holds only in-frame clones and misses some; the assay was immunoSEQ multiplex PCR. This table has 150,000 to 200,000 clones, 75% appearing once. Germline-derived CDR1 and CDR2 are MNHEY and SVGAGI. The CDR3 is 15 amino acids. Between the trimmed V and J ends, which lost 1 base and 5 bases, there was a span of 15 bases. This TCR was recovered from a woman in her 40s in good health and CMV-seropositive. Sequencing was done on a sample of PBMCs. The V call is TRBV6-5, the J call TRBJ2-7; maybe TRBD1 (5 bases). CDR3: CASSYFPGIGNEQYF. Here the CDR3 DNA reads TGTGCCAGCAGTTACTTCCCAGGGATCGGTAACGAGCAGTACTTC.